This T cell receptor (beta chain) was sequenced during a study of identical twins. All donors comprised healthy Caucasians. Template switching (which added a universal primer site) was used, and cDNA carried unique molecular identifiers. TCRdb ran MiXCR on the 5' RACE reads and lists one entry per CDR3 protein. In the table there are 500,000 to 600,000 distinct CDR3 sequences, 20% to 25% of which are singletons. Only a few counts were recorded for this clonotype. This CDR3 is built from 13 residues. The ends were cut back, 1 base at V and 7 bases at J, with 9 bases in the middle. CDR1 SGHRS and CDR2 YFSETQ come from the germline V gene. These data were also reused for a study on T cells expressing NK-cell markers. In that study: The TCR beta repertoires originated in sorted CD3+CD56+NKG2C+, CD3+CD56+NKG2C- and CD3+CD56-NKG2C+ T cells. HCMV seropositivity marked seven of the eight sequenced donors; one was seronegative.

The sample comprised CD4+ T cells sorted from blood. The source is a woman aged 18 to 35 in good health. The rearrangement links TRBV5-1 to TRBJ2-1; D gene ambiguous. The CDR3 bases are TGCGCCAGCAGCTTGTACGTACCGAATGAGCAGTTCTTC. It yields the protein CASSLYVPNEQFF.